A single sample gave rise to the 22 T cell receptor beta chains below, sequenced in a study of blood T cell repertoires in COVID-19. Produced via immunoSEQ multiplex PCR; TCRdb's table is partial and in-frame only. Seen here are approximately 210,000 clones, under 90% observed once, and the top ten hold approximately 3.1%. The specimen sequenced was PBMCs or T cells enriched from blood (not recorded which). Receptor source: a woman aged 55 to 70 who had recovered from COVID-19.

The chain is built from TRBV2 and TRBJ2-3, with TRBD2 matching over 14 bases. This CDR3 spans 16 amino acids. The junction had 3 bases not matched to a gene; V was cut back by 7 bases and J by 0 bases. Per the germline V gene, CDR1 is SNHLY and CDR2 is FYNNEI. Here the CDR3 reads CASNGLAGGSTDTQYF. CDR3 sequence (DNA): TGTGCCAGCAACGGACTAGCGGGGGGAAGCACAGATACGCAGTATTTT. Based on the CDR3 plus reference TRBV2 and TRBJ2-3, the full variable domain is EPEVTQTPSHQVTQMGQEVILRCVPISNHLYFYWYRQILGQKVEFLVSFYNNEISEKSEIFDDQFSVERPDGSNFTLKIRSTKLEDSAMYFCASNGLAGGSTDTQYFGPGTRLTVL.

This rearrangement joins TRBV10-1 to TRBJ2-2, with 14 nucleotides matching TRBD2. This CDR3 region has 15 residues. Losses at the gene ends were 6 bases for V and 5 bases for J; bases not matched to a gene: 2. Germline values: CDR1 WNHNN, CDR2 SYGVQD (reference sequence). The CDR3 reads CASSRLAGGTGELFF. The CDR3 DNA reads as TGCGCCAGCAGCAGACTAGCGGGAGGGACCGGGGAGCTGTTTTTT.

V is TRBV6-1 and J is TRBJ2-3; D perhaps matches TRBD2 (6 bases). CDR1 is MNHNS and CDR2 is SASEGT in the germline V gene. The CDR3 covers 15 residues. V gave up 3 bases and J gave up 8 bases, with 18 bases separating them. The CDR3 DNA reads TGTGCCAGCAGTGACATGGACTCTAGGGGAGGTACGCAGTATTTT. Its translation: CASSDMDSRGGTQYF.

In this sample, this clone turned up once. The chain carries TRBV18 and TRBJ2-3; TRBD1 matches at 11 bases. V gave up 0 bases and J gave up 12 bases; unmatched junction bases: 8. CDR1 and CDR2 (germline): KGHSH, LQKENI. CDR3 length equals 15 residues. CDR3 DNA: TGTGCCAGCTCACCACCGACGGGACAGGGGGGAGGACAGTATTTT. Its translation: CASSPPTGQGGGQYF.

This sequence joins TRBV24-1 and TRBJ2-5; the D gene is possibly TRBD2 (6 bases). The V gene's germline CDR1 is KGHDR and CDR2 SFDVKD. Trimming pared 8 bases from V and 5 bases from J, leaving 17 bases between. CDR3 length: 14 amino acids. The CDR3 bases are TGTGCCACCACCCTCCCCGGGGAGGTGGAGACCCAGTACTTC. Protein: CATTLPGEVETQYF.

This chain uses TRBV2 with TRBJ1-2; perhaps TRBD1 as D (6 bases). V lost 11 bases and J 6 bases, leaving 16 bases between the germline ends. The CDR3 runs to 12 residues. CDR1 is SNHLY, CDR2 FYNNEI, per germline. The CDR3 region is CASRGARHGYTF. The CDR3 DNA is TGTGCCTCCAGGGGAGCCAGGCATGGCTACACCTTC. The full variable domain, rest sourced from reference TRBV2 and TRBJ1-2, is EPEVTQTPSHQVTQMGQEVILRCVPISNHLYFYWYRQILGQKVEFLVSFYNNEISEKSEIFDDQFSVERPDGSNFTLKIRSTKLEDSAMYFCASRGARHGYTFGSGTRLTVV.

This rearrangement joins TRBV6-5 to TRBJ1-2, with D perhaps matching TRBD1 (5 bases). Looked up from germline, CDR1 is MNHEY and CDR2 is SVGAGI. The V end was cut by 3 bases, the J end by 8 bases, with 13 bases between. The CDR3 loop spans 13 amino acids. CDR3 amino acids: CASSYVRGSGYTF. The CDR3 region has the DNA TGTGCCAGCAGTTATGTCCGGGGGAGCGGCTACACCTTC.

V and J are TRBV19 and TRBJ1-1; no clear D. Trimming took off 0 bases at V and 11 bases at J, with 10 bases between the two ends. Germline CDR1 reads LNHDA; CDR2 reads SQIVND (reference sequence). This CDR3 has 12 amino acids. The CDR3 nucleotides are TGTGCCAGTAGTATAGAATCAGTGCGGGCTTTCTTT. It translates to CASSIESVRAFF.

The rearrangement joins TRBV29-1 to TRBJ2-7; TRBD1 matches at 7 bases. Trimming removed 5 bases from V and 2 bases from J; junction bases left unmatched: 6. Germline loops: CDR1 SQVTM, CDR2 ANQGSEA. The CDR3 is 13 amino acids. DNA of the CDR3: TGCAGCGTTCAAACTCAGGGGGCCTACGAGCAGTACTTC. Translated: CSVQTQGAYEQYF.

This clone appeared a single time. J is TRBJ2-7 and V is TRBV7-8; 7 bases line up with TRBD2. V gave up 5 bases and J gave up 4 bases; unmatched junction bases: 14. Germline CDR1 and CDR2: SGHVS and FQNEAQ. The CDR3 runs 16 residues. The CDR3 here is CASSDGAGFGTYEQYF. DNA of the CDR3: TGTGCCAGCAGCGACGGAGCGGGATTCGGGACGTACGAGCAGTACTTC.

This clone came up once. V gene TRBV11-1 combines with J gene TRBJ2-1; 9 positions match TRBD1. Germline CDR1 reads SGHAT; CDR2 reads FQDESV (reference sequence). The length of the CDR3 is 15 residues. Germline trimming cut 5 bases from V and 3 bases from J; bases unmatched to any gene: 5. The CDR3 reads CASSGGQGVYNEQFF. In DNA, the CDR3 is TGTGCCAGCAGCGGGGGACAGGGTGTCTACAATGAGCAGTTCTTC.

This clone has just one count. The V call is TRBV19, the J call TRBJ2-2; D call uncertain. Trimming shortened V by 10 bases and J by 0 bases, and 12 bases separated the two germline ends. Per germline, CDR1 LNHDA and CDR2 SQIVND (reference sequence). CDR3 length: 14 residues. CDR3 sequence (DNA): TGTGCCACGAGAGGTACTGCGAACACCGGGGAGCTGTTTTTT. Translation gives CATRGTANTGELFF.

The chain combines TRBV4-2 with TRBJ2-5, with TRBD2 matching 12 bases. V dropped 4 bases and J dropped 5; count of bases not matched to a gene: 8. This CDR3 has 16 amino acids. The germline CDR1 and CDR2 sequences are LGHNA and YNFKEQ. CDR3 sequence reads: CASSPRLAGVDETQYF. The CDR3 DNA reads TGTGCCAGCAGCCCCCGACTAGCGGGAGTCGATGAGACCCAGTACTTC.

The chain links TRBV7-9 to TRBJ1-2; no clear D. This CDR3 is built from 13 residues. V lost 5 bases to trimming and J lost 4 bases, with 11 bases between them. Germline lookup yields CDR1 SEHNR and CDR2 FQNEAQ (reference sequence). CDR3 residues: CASSQDGGYGYTF. The DNA of the CDR3 is TGTGCCAGCAGCCAGGACGGAGGCTATGGCTACACCTTC.

This rearrangement joins TRBV5-8 to TRBJ1-5; unclear D gene. Germline V gives CDR1 SGHTS, CDR2 YDEGEE. The CDR3 covers 15 residues. V was clipped by 0 bases and J by 2 bases, with 9 bases between them. Written as DNA, the CDR3 is TGTGCCAGCAGCTTGGAGAGTTATCGCAATCAGCCCCAGCATTTT. Amino acid sequence: CASSLESYRNQPQHF.

In its sample, this clone was seen a few times. The genes are TRBV5-5 and TRBJ2-7, with TRBD1 matching over 10 bases. Germline-derived CDR1 and CDR2 are SGHKS and YYEKEE (reference sequence). V lost 4 bases and J lost 3; bases outside the gene matches: 7. This CDR3 has 15 amino acids. CDR3 sequence: CASSLEGQGYYEQYF. The DNA for the CDR3 is TGTGCCAGCAGCCTGGAGGGACAGGGGTACTACGAGCAGTACTTC. Combining the CDR3 with reference TRBV5-5 and TRBJ2-7 gives the whole variable domain DAGVTQSPTHLIKTRGQQVTLRCSPISGHKSVSWYQQVLGQGPQFIFQYYEKEERGRGNFPDRFSARQFPNYSSELNVNALLLGDSALYLCASSLEGQGYYEQYFGPGTRLTVT.

To note about this clone: Germline and junction disagree at one end, which may indicate a read error. The rearrangement uses TRBV4-2 and TRBJ2-3; D is uncertain. The V gene's germline CDR1 is LGHNA and CDR2 YNFKEQ. The CDR3 spans 8 residues. The CDR3 coding sequence is TGCTACACAGATACGCAGTATTTT. It is translated as CYTDTQYF.

The gene calls are TRBV19 and TRBJ2-1, with TRBD2 matching over 12 bases. Germline CDR1 is LNHDA and CDR2 is SQIVND (reference sequence). After removal of 3 bases from V and 10 bases from J, the junction contained 7 bases not matched to a gene. CDR3 size: 15 residues. The CDR3 coding sequence is TGTGCCAGTAGTATTGGGCTAGCGGGAGGGCAAGAGCAGTTCTTC. Amino acid sequence: CASSIGLAGGQEQFF.

V usage is TRBV13 and J usage is TRBJ1-1, with TRBD1 matching over 10 bases. V shed 5 bases, J shed 0 bases, and the junction held 15 bases outside the gene matches. Germline assignment: CDR1 PRHDT and CDR2 FYEKMQ (reference sequence). This CDR3 is built from 19 residues. The DNA for the CDR3 is TGTGCCAGCAGCCAAGAAGAAGATTGGGACAGGGGCATGAACACTGAAGCTTTCTTT. Protein sequence: CASSQEEDWDRGMNTEAFF.

Notes on this clone: The same CDR3 is also encoded by other DNA sequences in this sample. The V and J genes are TRBV3-1 (or the pseudogene TRBV3-2) and TRBJ1-1; 10 positions match TRBD1. Germline-derived CDR1 and CDR2 are LGHDT and YNNKEL (reference sequence). V shed 1 base and J 1 base; nucleotides not matched to a gene: 0. This CDR3 comprises 15 residues. The CDR3 DNA follows: TGTGCCAGCAGCCAAGGGACAGGGGGGAACACTGAAGCTTTCTTT. Its protein is CASSQGTGGNTEAFF.

The V call is TRBV5-6, the J call TRBJ2-3; possible D gene TRBD2, 5 bases. This CDR3 has 13 residues. V lost 0 bases to trimming and J lost 5 bases, with 7 bases between them. Germline CDR1 and CDR2: SGHDT and YYEEEE. The CDR3 DNA sequence: TGTGCCAGCAGCTTGGATGCGGGAGATACGCAGTATTTT. Translation: CASSLDAGDTQYF.

This chain joins TRBV3-1 (or the pseudogene TRBV3-2) and TRBJ2-1, with 7 bases identical to TRBD2. Germline-derived CDR1 and CDR2 are LGHDT and YNNKEL (reference sequence). The V and J ends lost 4 bases and 2 bases, in that order; junction bases with no gene match: 8. The CDR3 loop spans 16 amino acids. The CDR3 sequence: CASSPPQRGTYNEQFF. The CDR3 DNA is TGTGCCAGCAGCCCCCCCCAGCGGGGTACCTACAATGAGCAGTTCTTC.